This TCR beta chain appears in the sequencing data of a study of blood T cell repertoires in COVID-19. Clones were sequenced by immunoSEQ multiplex PCR, and TCRdb holds only the in-frame ones, with some missing. The repertoire holds hundreds of thousands of clones, with about 85% as singletons. This TCR came from a woman aged 50 to 60 who had recovered from COVID-19. Sequenced input: peripheral blood.

The CDR3 reads CASSRNRRGSGEQYF. CDR3 sequence (DNA): TGTGCCAGCAGCCGAAACCGGAGGGGTTCTGGCGAGCAGTACTTC. The V and J genes are TRBV27 and TRBJ2-7, with D maybe TRBD2 (6 bases). The V and J ends lost 6 bases and 6 bases respectively, with 21 bases between them. The CDR3 totals 15 residues. Per germline, CDR1 MNHEY and CDR2 SMNVEV (reference sequence).